The rows below give T cell receptor beta chains drawn from one sample of a study of shared clonotypes between healthy human individuals. The method was immunoSEQ multiplex PCR; TCRdb's version includes in-frame clones alone and lacks a portion of them. Of 2.3 million or so clones listed, just over 90% are singletons. The specimen sequenced was naive CD4+ T cells from PBMCs. These receptors all come from a man aged 18 to 29 in good health. Some clones in this sample may be carry-over from other donors' samples. CDR3s leave out the opening cysteine and the closing phenylalanine or tryptophan.

cdr3_aa j_call v_call
ASSVNRGNTEAF TRBJ1-1 TRBV2
SVRTVLNTEAF TRBJ1-1 TRBV29-1
ASRGGLPTEAF TRBJ1-1 TRBV4-1
ASRRTGPYEQY - TRBV28
ASSSDRGAEAF TRBJ1-1 TRBV7-3
ASSPSLQGADTQY TRBJ2-3 TRBV18
ASSQDRKGGNEKLF TRBJ1-4 TRBV14
ASAKGQVTDTQY TRBJ2-3 TRBV2
ASSPLVVSGANVLT TRBJ2-6 TRBV28
ASSGLLARSYNEQF TRBJ2-1 TRBV5-1
ASSLEEGPYEQY TRBJ2-7 TRBV5-1
ASSGWGTGVSSTEAF TRBJ1-1 TRBV2
ASSFDSTDTQY TRBJ2-3 TRBV5-4
AVRGGGDQETQY TRBJ2-5 TRBV15
ASSQGRQPPEAF TRBJ1-1 TRBV5-1
ASSPPRTGELF TRBJ2-2 TRBV5-1
ASSLGQGAETQY TRBJ2-5 TRBV5-6
ASNQGGGVTIYEQY TRBJ2-7 TRBV28
ASSLALLPNTGELF TRBJ2-2 TRBV7-6
ASSLVGVYEQY TRBJ2-7 TRBV5-1
ATKGRGVVDTEAF TRBJ1-1 TRBV6-1
ASSAGRGYEQY TRBJ2-7 TRBV2
ASSPRLSTGELF TRBJ2-2 TRBV7-2